This TCR beta chain was sequenced in a study of tumour-infiltrating T cells in Burkitt lymphoma. Study overall: This cohort included all epidemiological subtypes of Burkitt lymphoma.

The protocol was immunoSEQ multiplex PCR, while the TCRdb copy is restricted to in-frame clones and leaves out a portion. The sample shows roughly 1,600 clones, under 50% of them seen only once. Unmatched junction bases numbered 7, after V lost 3 bases and J lost 5 bases. Germline-derived CDR1 and CDR2 are SGHNT and YYREEE (reference sequence). CDR3 length: 15 amino acids. The chain combines TRBV5-4 with TRBJ2-3; 9 nucleotides align to TRBD1. This TCR was sampled from a human donor with Burkitt lymphoma. Sequenced sample: tumor tissue. The CDR3 nucleotides are TGTGCCAGCAGCTCTACGACAGGGGGGAGAGATACGCAGTATTTT. This sequence encodes CASSSTTGGRDTQYF.